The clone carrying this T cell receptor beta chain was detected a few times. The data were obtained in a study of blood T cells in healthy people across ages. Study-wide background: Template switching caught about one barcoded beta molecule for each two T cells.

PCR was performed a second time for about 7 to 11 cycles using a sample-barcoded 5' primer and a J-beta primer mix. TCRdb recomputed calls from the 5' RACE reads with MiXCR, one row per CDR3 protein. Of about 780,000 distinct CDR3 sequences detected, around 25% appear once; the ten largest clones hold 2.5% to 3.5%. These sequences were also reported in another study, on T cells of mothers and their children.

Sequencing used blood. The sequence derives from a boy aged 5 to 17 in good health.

CDR3 sequence: CASSLESGGTDTQYF. DNA for the CDR3: TGTGCCAGCAGCCTCGAATCGGGAGGGACAGATACGCAGTATTTT. The chain uses TRBV2 and TRBJ2-3, with 8 bases identical to TRBD2. Germline values: CDR1 SNHLY, CDR2 FYNNEI. The CDR3 is 15 residues long. J was trimmed by 3 bases and V by 6 bases; bases with no gene match: 8.